This T cell receptor beta chain is from a study of shared clonotypes between healthy human individuals. The CDR3 is 14 residues long. Germline CDR1 SGDLS, CDR2 YYNGEE. V gave up 0 bases and J gave up 2 bases, with 6 bases separating them. Naive-designated CD8 cells lacked CD45RO, were positively enriched for CCR7, and omitted terminally differentiated effector memory CD45RA+ cells. Only Caucasian adults living in Nashville, Tennessee served as donors. It was across several immunoSEQ plates that each subset's genomic DNA was evenly split. Repertoires were generated with immunoSEQ multiplex PCR, while TCRdb's copy carries only in-frame clones and drops some. The sample contains roughly 770,000 clones, roughly 96% of which appear only once.

The TCR was taken from a man younger than 45 in good health. The chain carries TRBV9 and TRBJ2-1; TRBD2 might be the D (6 bases). Material for sequencing was naive CD8+ T cells sorted from blood. CDR3 residues: CASSVGGTYNEQFF. CDR3 in DNA: TGTGCCAGCAGCGTAGGCGGGACCTACAATGAGCAGTTCTTC.